Following are 3 T cell receptor beta chains from one sample sequenced in a study of early T cells in non-severe SARS-CoV-2 infection. In TCRdb, the 5' RACE reads were re-called with MiXCR into one record per CDR3 protein. The sample shows about 55,000 distinct CDR3 sequences, 14% to 15% of them seen only once. Sequenced material: whole blood, taken at baseline. These receptors all stem from an adult who was a healthcare worker with PCR-confirmed SARS-CoV-2 infection or an uninfected control (not recorded which).

This rearrangement joins TRBV28 to TRBJ1-2, with D uncertain. V was clipped by 6 bases and J by 0 bases, with 17 bases between them. This CDR3 contains 16 residues. Germline CDR1 reads MDHEN; CDR2 reads SYDVKM. The chain's CDR3 is CASSHPTRTANYGYTF. CDR3 nucleotides: TGTGCCAGCAGCCACCCGACTAGGACGGCTAACTATGGCTACACCTTC.

This chain connects TRBV28 to TRBJ2-3, with 10 bases lining up with TRBD1. V was clipped by 8 bases and J by 4 bases; unmatched bases: 12. Germline V CDR1 and CDR2: MDHEN, SYDVKM. The CDR3 is made up of 16 amino acids. The CDR3 sequence is CASGAGTGARADTQYF. In nucleotides, the CDR3 is TGTGCCAGCGGGGCCGGGACAGGGGCTCGAGCAGATACGCAGTATTTT. The full variable domain, completed using reference TRBV28 and TRBJ2-3, is DVKVTQSSRYLVKRTGEKVFLECVQDMDHENMFWYRQDPGLGLRLIYFSYDVKMKEKGDIPEGYSVSREKKERFSLILESASTNQTSMYLCASGAGTGARADTQYFGPGTRLTVL.

The table lists this clonotype with a few counts. This CDR3 is CASSLVMNTEAFF. CDR3 coding DNA: TGTGCCAGCAGCTTAGTAATGAACACTGAAGCTTTCTTT. The gene calls are TRBV5-4 and TRBJ1-1; D not certain. There are 13 residues in the CDR3. V lost 2 bases to trimming and J lost 0 bases, with 5 bases between them. CDR1 SGHNT and CDR2 YYREEE come from the germline V gene (reference sequence).